This passage covers 25 T cell receptor beta chains from one sample sequenced in a study of STAT5B mutations in CD4+ large granular lymphocyte leukemia. The data were produced by immunoSEQ multiplex PCR, yet TCRdb's version contains in-frame clones alone and is incomplete. The data hold 45,000 to 55,000 clones, with just over 70% observed a single time. The sample was CD4+ T cells from blood buffy coats. The receptors come from a human donor in good health.

V usage is TRBV6-1 and J usage is TRBJ2-3; the D gene is possibly TRBD2 (6 bases). The CDR3 totals 13 residues. CDR1 and CDR2 (germline): MNHNS, SASEGT. The V and J ends lost 5 bases and 8 bases respectively, with 14 bases between them. CDR3 DNA sequence: TGTGCCAGCAGTCCCTTCGCCGGGGGTACGCAGTATTTT. This translates into CASSPFAGGTQYF.

The CDR3 DNA reads TGTGCCAGCAGCCACGAGAGTGAAGAGACCCAGTACTTC. It codes for CASSHESEETQYF. V is TRBV14 and J is TRBJ2-5; D remains ambiguous. The germline V and J ends were trimmed by 3 bases and 3 bases, with 8 bases remaining between them. Germline lookup yields CDR1 SGHDN and CDR2 FVKESK. The CDR3 spans 13 residues.

The rearrangement links TRBV14 to TRBJ2-7, with a weak D call TRBD1 (5 bases). Looked up from germline, CDR1 is SGHDN and CDR2 is FVKESK. The V and J ends lost 4 bases and 4 bases respectively, with 14 bases between them. This CDR3 has 14 residues. The CDR3 nucleotides are TGTGCCAGCAGCCCCCAGGGTATCACGTACGAGCAGTACTTC. Its protein is CASSPQGITYEQYF.

The chain has TRBV7-6 and TRBJ1-1; 7 bases align to TRBD1. CDR3 length: 15 amino acids. The V and J ends lost 2 bases and 4 bases, in that order; junction bases with no gene match: 7. CDR1 and CDR2 from the germline V gene are SGHVS and FNYEAQ. The chain's CDR3 is CASSLRGGQVTEAFF. DNA of the CDR3: TGTGCCAGCAGCTTAAGAGGGGGCCAGGTCACTGAAGCTTTCTTT. The complete variable domain, with remaining parts taken from reference TRBV7-6 and TRBJ1-1, reads GAGVSQSPRYKVTKRGQDVALRCDPISGHVSLYWYRQALGQGPEFLTYFNYEAQQDKSGLPNDRFSAERPEGSISTLTIQRTEQRDSAMYRCASSLRGGQVTEAFFGQGTRLTVV.

This sequence joins TRBV7-8 and TRBJ1-3, with D unclear. The CDR3 contains 13 residues. Trimming stripped 5 bases from V and 4 bases from J, with 9 bases between. Germline CDR1 reads SGHVS; CDR2 reads FQNEAQ. The CDR3 DNA reads TGTGCCAGCAGCCCGCTCCCGGGAAACACCATATATTTT. Translation gives CASSPLPGNTIYF.

The J gene is TRBJ2-7, the V gene TRBV9; TRBD1 is a possible D gene (6 bases). The CDR3 runs to 15 residues. Germline CDR1 and CDR2: SGDLS and YYNGEE. Trimming took off 0 bases at V and 0 bases at J, with 10 bases between the two ends. CDR3 nucleotide sequence: TGTGCCAGCAGCGTAGACGGGACAAACTCCTACGAGCAGTACTTC. As protein: CASSVDGTNSYEQYF.

The chain combines TRBV5-1 with TRBJ2-1, with 8 bases identical to TRBD1. Trimming took 0 bases from V and 7 from J; bases not matched to a gene: 6. Per germline, CDR1 SGHRS and CDR2 YFSETQ. This CDR3 comprises 15 residues. The CDR3: CASSLVQGDWNEQFF. The CDR3 bases are TGCGCCAGCAGCTTGGTACAGGGGGATTGGAATGAGCAGTTCTTC.

The V and J genes are TRBV9 and TRBJ2-3, with D possibly TRBD2 on 5 matching bases. This CDR3 contains 15 residues. The germline gives CDR1 SGDLS, CDR2 YYNGEE. V lost 0 bases to trimming and J lost 1 base, with 9 bases between them. CDR3 loop: CASSVAGRRTDTQYF. In DNA form, the CDR3 reads TGTGCCAGCAGCGTAGCGGGGAGACGCACAGATACGCAGTATTTT. Combining the CDR3 with reference TRBV9 and TRBJ2-3 gives the whole variable domain DSGVTQTPKHLITATGQRVTLRCSPRSGDLSVYWYQQSLDQGLQFLIQYYNGEERAKGNILERFSAQQFPDLHSELNLSSLELGDSALYFCASSVAGRRTDTQYFGPGTRLTVL.

This clone was recorded a few times. The chain combines TRBV11-2 with TRBJ1-5; 7 nucleotides match TRBD1. Trimming removed 4 bases from V and 8 bases from J; junction bases left unmatched: 5. This CDR3 is 13 amino acids long. Germline V gene data show CDR1 as SGHAT and CDR2 as FQNNGV. The CDR3 protein is CASSSTTGEPQHF. The CDR3 coding sequence is TGTGCCAGCAGCTCCACCACAGGGGAGCCCCAGCATTTT. The variable domain in full, with the rest retrieved from reference TRBV11-2 and TRBJ1-5, is EAGVAQSPRYKIIEKRQSVAFWCNPISGHATLYWYQQILGQGPKLLIQFQNNGVVDDSQLPKDRFSAERLKGVDSTLKIQPAKLEDSAVYLCASSSTTGEPQHFGDGTRLSIL.

This clone has only a few counts. V usage is TRBV30 and J usage is TRBJ1-1, with D possibly matching TRBD1 (5 bases). The germline V gene encodes CDR1 GTSNPN and CDR2 SVGIG (reference sequence). Between the trimmed V and J ends, which lost 4 bases and 1 base, there was a span of 10 bases. The CDR3 spans 13 residues. The chain's CDR3 is CAWNRQTNTEAFF. As DNA, the CDR3 is TGTGCCTGGAACCGACAGACGAACACTGAAGCTTTCTTT.

This chain uses TRBV6-1 with TRBJ2-3; TRBD2 is a possible D gene (6 bases). The germline V gene encodes CDR1 MNHNS and CDR2 SASEGT. Trimming stripped 4 bases from V and 2 bases from J, with 16 bases between. The CDR3 contains 16 residues. CDR3 amino acids: CASSVGVGLTTDTQYF. CDR3 in DNA: TGTGCCAGCAGTGTCGGGGTGGGACTGACCACAGATACGCAGTATTTT.

The rearrangement links TRBV28 to TRBJ1-1, with TRBD1 as a possible D gene (6 bases). V was cut by 2 bases and J by 6 bases, with 19 bases left in between. Germline V gene sequence: CDR1 MDHEN, CDR2 SYDVKM. The CDR3 is 16 amino acids. CDR3 amino acids: CASSLGAVGARAEAFF. As DNA, the CDR3 is TGTGCCAGCAGTTTAGGGGCTGTGGGGGCGAGGGCTGAAGCTTTCTTT.

V and J are TRBV27 and TRBJ1-5; 10 positions agree with TRBD1. The V gene's germline CDR1 is MNHEY and CDR2 SMNVEV (reference sequence). The CDR3 totals 18 residues. V dropped 6 bases and J dropped 0; count of bases not matched to a gene: 11. This CDR3 is CASRPGTGVFNSNQPQHF. CDR3 coding DNA: TGTGCCAGCAGGCCTGGGACAGGGGTTTTCAATAGCAATCAGCCCCAGCATTTT.

This clone was seen a single time. For the CDR3, the DNA is TGTGCCAGTAGTGCTATACAGGGGGTGACTGAAGCTTTCTTT. This gives the protein CASSAIQGVTEAFF. V and J are TRBV19 and TRBJ1-1; 8 positions match TRBD1. CDR1 LNHDA and CDR2 SQIVND come from the germline V gene (reference sequence). The CDR3 is 14 amino acids. Trimming removed 5 bases from V and 5 bases from J; junction bases left unmatched: 7.

The rearrangement links TRBV6-1 to TRBJ2-3; 10 bases match TRBD2. Germline values: CDR1 MNHNS, CDR2 SASEGT. The ends lost 2 bases at V and 8 bases at J; junction bases unmatched: 10. This CDR3 is built from 16 residues. CDR3 sequence reads: CASSETTSGAGGTQYF. CDR3 nucleotide sequence: TGTGCCAGCAGTGAAACCACTAGCGGGGCCGGGGGTACGCAGTATTTT.

This clone was detected a few times. This sequence joins TRBV5-1 and TRBJ1-2; D not certain. This CDR3 is 13 amino acids long. Between the trimmed V and J ends, which lost 1 base and 8 bases, there was a span of 12 bases. Looked up from germline, CDR1 is SGHRS and CDR2 is YFSETQ. The CDR3 sequence is CASSLRGTIGYTF. The CDR3 DNA follows: TGCGCCAGCAGCTTGCGAGGTACTATCGGCTACACCTTC.

V is TRBV28 and J is TRBJ1-4; D call uncertain. Trimming removed 6 bases at V and 5 bases at J, with 13 bases between. The CDR3 has 14 amino acids. The germline CDR1 and CDR2 sequences are MDHEN and SYDVKM. The CDR3 reads CASSAQFVNEKLFF. Here the CDR3 DNA reads TGTGCCAGCAGCGCACAGTTTGTCAATGAAAAACTGTTTTTT.

The chain recombines TRBV6-5 with TRBJ2-5; 9 nucleotides agree with TRBD2. The CDR3 spans 14 residues. Trimming took 7 bases from V and 2 from J; bases not matched to a gene: 5. Germline V gene lookup returns CDR1 MNHEY and CDR2 SVGAGI. In DNA, the CDR3 is TGTGCCAGCAACAAGCGGGGGGCACAAGAGACCCAGTACTTC. Translating gives CASNKRGAQETQYF.

The chain combines TRBV5-1 with TRBJ2-7; D is undetermined. Trimming cost V 6 bases and J 4 bases, with 8 bases left between them. This CDR3 spans 11 amino acids. CDR1 SGHRS and CDR2 YFSETQ come from the germline V gene. Written as DNA, the CDR3 is TGCGCCAGCATCGTACCGTACGAGCAGTACGTC. Amino acids: CASIVPYEQYV.

Only a few counts were recorded for this clone. The chain carries TRBV4-2 and TRBJ2-3; TRBD2 matches 7 bases. This CDR3 has 16 amino acids. Germline V lookup: CDR1 LGHNA, CDR2 YNFKEQ. V shed 1 base, J shed 3 bases, and the junction held 7 bases outside the gene matches. CDR3 in DNA: TGTGCCAGCAGCCAAGGAGATGGGGGGGGAACAGATACGCAGTATTTT. Encoded protein: CASSQGDGGGTDTQYF.

The chain recombines TRBV6-5 with TRBJ1-1; D uncertain. V dropped 3 bases and J dropped 3 bases, with 8 bases sitting between them. CDR3 size: 13 residues. The V gene's germline CDR1 is MNHEY and CDR2 SVGAGI. CDR3 sequence reads: CASSYGVDTEAFF. CDR3 nucleotides: TGTGCCAGCAGTTATGGGGTAGACACTGAAGCTTTCTTT.

This rearrangement joins TRBV6-1 to TRBJ1-3; TRBD1 agrees at 7 bases. Germline V gives CDR1 MNHNS, CDR2 SASEGT. The CDR3 is 16 amino acids. The ends lost 2 bases at V and 8 bases at J; junction bases unmatched: 12. The CDR3 is CASSESSGGLVDTIYF. CDR3 nucleotide sequence: TGTGCCAGCAGTGAATCGTCAGGGGGTCTTGTCGACACCATATATTTT.

This rearrangement joins TRBV30 to TRBJ2-3, with TRBD2 as a possible D gene (5 bases). Looked up from germline, CDR1 is GTSNPN and CDR2 is SVGIG (reference sequence). The CDR3 sequence is 13 residues long. Trimming removed 2 bases from V and 4 bases from J, with 10 bases in between. DNA of the CDR3: TGTGCCTGGAGTAATGCGGGCGCAGATACGCAGTATTTT. Residues: CAWSNAGADTQYF.

The chain recombines TRBV29-1 with TRBJ1-2; the match to TRBD1 covers 10 bases. The germline gives CDR1 SQVTM, CDR2 ANQGSEA. J was trimmed by 7 bases and V by 3 bases; bases with no gene match: 11. The CDR3 has 15 amino acids. The DNA for the CDR3 is TGCAGCGTTGAGGCTGGACAGGGGGTTTGGGGTGGCTACACCTTC. Translating it yields CSVEAGQGVWGGYTF.

Concerning this clone: Germline and junction disagree at one end, which may indicate a read error. The chain combines TRBV7-2 with TRBJ2-3; 11 bases map to TRBD2. The V gene's germline CDR1 is SGHTA and CDR2 FQGNSA. The CDR3 consists of 16 residues. CDR3 DNA: TGTGCCAGCAGTAGCGGGGGGGCGGGGTACACACATACGCAGTATTTT. It is translated as CASSSGGAGYTHTQYF.